The rows below give T cell receptor beta chains drawn from one sample of a study of shared clonotypes between healthy human individuals. Assay: immunoSEQ multiplex PCR; the TCRdb copy retains only in-frame clones and omits some. The sample has about 2.2 million clones; around 95% are singletons. Sequences were obtained from naive CD8+ T cells from PBMCs. The receptor set was obtained from a man aged 18 to 30 in good health. Some clones in this sample may be carry-over from other donors' samples. Each CDR3 is given with its conserved first and last residue. The D gene is left open where the match is weak. The listing skips clone size in some rows; elsewhere it reads once, few, many or a size class.

j_gene,len,d_gene,abundance,v_gene,CDR3aa,CDR3nt
TRBJ2-1,15,.,.,TRBV7-3,CASSPGPSSYNEQFF,TGTGCCAGCAGCCCGGGCCCAAGCTCCTACAATGAGCAGTTCTTC
TRBJ1-1,16,.,once,TRBV19,CASGSSTRAVRTEAFF,TGTGCCAGTGGGTCTTCGACGAGGGCGGTCAGGACTGAAGCTTTCTTT
TRBJ1-5,16,.,.,TRBV4-1,CASSQDGLGGNQPQHF,TGCGCCAGCAGCCAAGATGGCCTTGGGGGTAATCAGCCCCAGCATTTT
TRBJ2-3,15,.,.,TRBV2,CASSEGASGTDTQYF,TGTGCCAGCAGTGAGGGGGCTAGCGGCACAGATACGCAGTATTTT
TRBJ2-2,14,.,.,TRBV6-6,CASRLAGGTGELFF,TGTGCCAGCAGGTTGGCTGGGGGCACCGGGGAGCTGTTTTTT
TRBJ2-7,17,TRBD1,.,TRBV10-2,CASSESTLDRASYEQYF,TGCGCCAGCAGTGAGTCGACTCTCGACAGGGCATCCTACGAGCAGTACTTC
TRBJ2-5,18,TRBD1,.,TRBV28,CASSLSTDRGDSGETQYF,TGTGCCAGCAGTTTGTCCACCGACAGGGGGGATAGTGGGGAGACCCAGTACTTC
TRBJ2-7,16,.,.,TRBV11-2,CASSFSFRAGTYEQYF,TGTGCCAGCAGCTTTTCCTTCAGGGCGGGGACCTACGAGCAGTACTTC
TRBJ1-3,14,TRBD1,once,TRBV15,CATRLTGAGNTIYF,TGTGCCACCCGATTAACAGGGGCTGGAAACACCATATATTTT
TRBJ2-7,14,.,.,TRBV27,CASSLPGSTYEQYF,TGTGCCAGCAGTCTCCCTGGGTCTACCTACGAGCAGTACTTC
TRBJ2-5,15,.,.,TRBV28,CASSADSSSQETQYF,TGTGCCAGCAGTGCAGACAGTTCCTCCCAAGAGACCCAGTACTTC
TRBJ2-3,19,TRBD2,.,TRBV7-8,CASSSGLAGGRGGTDTQYF,TGTGCCAGCAGCTCGGGACTAGCGGGAGGGAGGGGAGGCACAGATACGCAGTATTTT
TRBJ1-1,11,.,.,TRBV29-1,CSGLTASEAFF,TGCAGCGGATTGACGGCTTCCGAAGCTTTCTTT
TRBJ2-1,14,.,.,TRBV4-1,CASSQDNGNDEQFF,TGCGCCAGCAGCCAAGATAACGGGAACGATGAGCAGTTCTTC
TRBJ2-1,14,.,.,TRBV6-1,CASSAGTFNNEQFF,TGTGCCAGCAGTGCCGGGACTTTCAATAATGAGCAGTTCTTC
TRBJ1-6,15,TRBD1,.,TRBV5-1,CASSLGQGSNSPLHF,TGCGCCAGCAGCTTGGGACAGGGTTCTAATTCACCCCTCCACTTT
TRBJ2-5,16,.,.,TRBV7-9,CASSLASPRDQETQYF,TGTGCCAGCAGCTTAGCGAGTCCAAGGGACCAAGAGACCCAGTACTTC
TRBJ1-1,13,.,.,TRBV11-3,CASSLVENTEAFF,TGTGCCAGCAGCTTAGTCGAGAACACTGAAGCTTTCTTT
TRBJ2-1,17,TRBD1,.,TRBV7-3,CASSLTGKGAAYNEQFF,TGTGCCAGCAGCTTAACGGGGAAGGGGGCAGCCTACAATGAGCAGTTCTTC
TRBJ1-3,13,.,.,TRBV9,CASSGVSGNTIYF,TGTGCCAGCAGCGGGGTCTCTGGAAACACCATATATTTT
TRBJ1-5,13,.,.,TRBV28,CASSLSGNQPQHF,TGTGCCAGCAGTTTATCTGGTAATCAGCCCCAGCATTTT
TRBJ2-7,14,.,.,TRBV4-1,CASSQAPLSYEQYF,TGCGCCAGCAGTCAAGCGCCCCTATCCTACGAGCAGTACTTC
TRBJ2-3,15,.,.,TRBV7-9,CASSTRDRRPDTQYF,TGTGCCAGCAGCACTAGAGATAGGAGGCCAGATACGCAGTATTTT
TRBJ1-1,17,TRBD1,.,TRBV27,CASSHDRQGTQNTEAFF,TGTGCCAGCAGCCACGATCGACAGGGGACCCAGAACACTGAAGCTTTCTTT
TRBJ2-1,16,TRBD2,.,TRBV7-8,CASSPRLAGTNNEQFF,TGTGCCAGCAGCCCCCGACTAGCGGGGACAAACAATGAGCAGTTCTTC
TRBJ1-2,14,.,.,TRBV5-6,CASSFQRRNDGYTF,TGTGCCAGCAGCTTTCAACGCAGAAACGATGGCTACACCTTC
TRBJ1-2,21,.,.,TRBV28,CASSFPPPKDNIASLNYGYTF,TGTGCCAGCAGTTTTCCTCCCCCGAAAGATAACATAGCGTCCCTTAACTATGGCTACACCTTC
TRBJ2-2,14,TRBD1,.,TRBV28,CASRPTGDTGELFF,TGTGCCAGCAGACCTACAGGGGACACCGGGGAGCTGTTTTTT
TRBJ2-7,12,.,once,TRBV7-8,CASSYDNYEQYF,TGTGCCAGCAGCTACGACAACTACGAGCAGTACTTC
TRBJ1-5,12,TRBD1,.,TRBV6-5,CASSPRTGFMHF,TGTGCCAGCAGTCCGAGGACAGGGTTCATGCATTTT
TRBJ2-4,19,TRBD2,.,TRBV5-1,CASSLAAGGIHLAKNIQYF,TGCGCCAGCAGCTTGGCGGCGGGAGGGATTCATCTAGCCAAAAACATTCAGTACTTC
TRBJ1-1,14,.,.,TRBV9,CASSPSLLNTEAFF,TGTGCCAGCAGCCCCTCCCTATTGAACACTGAAGCTTTCTTT
TRBJ1-2,14,.,.,TRBV28,CASSGLEGQDGYTF,TGTGCCAGCAGTGGACTAGAGGGGCAGGATGGCTACACCTTC
TRBJ2-7,13,.,.,TRBV27,CASSLAALYEQYF,TGTGCCAGCAGTTTAGCGGCTCTCTACGAGCAGTACTTC
TRBJ2-7,13,TRBD1,.,TRBV27,CATRDRGGHEQYF,TGTGCCACCCGGGACAGGGGGGGCCACGAGCAGTACTTC
TRBJ1-5,15,.,.,TRBV5-6,CASSLGPFSNQPQHF,TGTGCCAGCAGCTTAGGACCCTTTAGCAATCAGCCCCAGCATTTT
TRBJ1-2,14,.,.,TRBV7-9,CASSPASGDSGYTF,TGTGCCAGCAGCCCCGCTTCGGGGGATTCTGGCTACACCTTC